Presented here are 19 T cell receptor beta chains from one specimen sequenced in a study of spatial heterogeneity in lung cancer. TCRdb ran MiXCR on the 5' RACE reads and lists one entry per CDR3 protein. The sample includes roughly 60,000 distinct CDR3 sequences, more than 7% of them seen just once. Regarding time point: sample taken at primary tumor resection. Unsorted whole RNA of tumor, nontumor lung or frozen PBMC was sequenced. Specimen: PBMCs, collected at surgery. The receptors shown here come from a female donor with early-stage non-small cell lung cancer.

The chain uses TRBV28 and TRBJ2-3, with 7 bases that match TRBD2. The CDR3 totals 16 residues. Germline trimming cut 4 bases from V and 6 bases from J; bases unmatched to any gene: 13. Per the germline V gene, CDR1 is MDHEN and CDR2 is SYDVKM. In nucleotides, the CDR3 is TGTGCCAGCAGTTCCTCGACTAGCTTTCTGTTGGATACGCAGTATTTT. Residues: CASSSSTSFLLDTQYF.

V and J are TRBV30 and TRBJ1-6, with TRBD1 as a possible D gene (5 bases). The germline V gene encodes CDR1 GTSNPN and CDR2 SVGIG (reference sequence). Between the trimmed V and J ends, which lost 8 bases and 5 bases, there was a span of 16 bases. This CDR3 has 14 residues. The CDR3 here is CAHRGLTDNSPLHF. For the CDR3, the DNA is TGTGCCCACCGAGGACTGACAGATAATTCACCCCTCCACTTT.

This clonotype was detected only a few times. V usage is TRBV6-1 and J usage is TRBJ2-3, with 9 bases fitting TRBD2. The V segment lost 3 bases and the J segment 4 bases; nucleotides outside the gene matches: 5. Germline V gene data show CDR1 as MNHNS and CDR2 as SASEGT. The CDR3 is 15 residues long. CDR3 protein: CASSEPGLAADTQYF. The DNA of the CDR3 is TGTGCCAGCAGTGAGCCGGGACTAGCTGCAGATACGCAGTATTTT.

For this clonotype: A read error may be the cause here, since a much bigger clone is one base away. The chain couples TRBV5-1 to TRBJ1-5; D is unclear. The V gene's germline CDR1 is SGHRS and CDR2 YFSETQ. This CDR3 region has 13 residues. The chain's CDR3 is CASSLVFDQPQRF. In DNA form, the CDR3 reads TGCGCCAGCAGCTTGGTCTTCGATCAGCCCCAGCGTTTT. Complete variable domain (other parts from reference TRBV5-1 and TRBJ1-5): KAGVTQTPRYLIKTRGQQVTLSCSPISGHRSVSWYQQTPGQGLQFLFEYFSETQRNKGNFPGRFSGRQFSNSRSEMNVSTLELGDSALYLCASSLVFDQPQRFGDGTRLSIL.

This clonotype was observed many times. The chain links TRBV9 to TRBJ2-2, with a weak D call TRBD2 (5 bases). Germline lookup yields CDR1 SGDLS and CDR2 YYNGEE. The CDR3 is made up of 12 amino acids. This CDR3 reads CASRAGTGELFF. As DNA, the CDR3 is TGTGCAAGCCGCGCGGGCACCGGGGAGCTGTTTTTT.

The chain uses TRBV7-8 and TRBJ2-4; 9 positions agree with TRBD1. This CDR3 has 18 amino acids. V was pared by 5 bases and J by 3 bases, with 14 bases of the junction left unmatched. CDR1 SGHVS and CDR2 FQNEAQ come from the germline V gene. CDR3: CASSQAPGTGRIKNIQYF. In DNA, the CDR3 is TGTGCCAGCAGCCAAGCCCCCGGGACAGGGCGTATCAAAAACATTCAGTACTTC.

This clonotype was observed at least ten times. The junction departs from the called germline gene at one end, perhaps through a read error. The V call is TRBV18, the J call TRBJ2-1; maybe TRBD1 (7 bases). The CDR3 is 16 amino acids. In germline, CDR1 is KGHSH, CDR2 LQKENI. The CDR3 coding sequence is TGTGCCAGCTCGCCACAGGGGACTGGGGGTTACAATGAGCAGTTCTTC. It encodes CASSPQGTGGYNEQFF.

The sample holds many counts of this clonotype. The genes are TRBV7-2 and TRBJ1-4; 7 nucleotides match TRBD1. The CDR3 extends over 16 amino acids. Trimming cost V 5 bases and J 0 bases; bases outside gene matches: 6. Germline V CDR1 and CDR2: SGHTA, FQGNSA. In DNA, the CDR3 is TGTGCCAGCAGCGAGGACAGGCTCACAACTAATGAAAAACTGTTTTTT. Translation: CASSEDRLTTNEKLFF. Looking up the rest from reference TRBV7-2 and TRBJ1-4 gives the full variable domain: GAGVSQSPSNKVTEKGKDVELRCDPISGHTALYWYRQSLGQGLEFLIYFQGNSAPDKSGLPSDRFSAERTGGSVSTLTIQRTQQEDSAVYLCASSEDRLTTNEKLFFGSGTQLSVL.

This clonotype was detected many times. The J gene is TRBJ2-4, the V gene TRBV21-1; TRBD1 is taken as the D call from the table, unchecked against the DNA. TRBV21-1 is a listed pseudogene. CDR3 size: 21 residues. The CDR3 sequence: CASSKVPGPGELRLAKNIQYF. Written as DNA, the CDR3 is TGTGCCAGCAGCAAAGTCCCCGGTCCGGGAGAACTAAGGCTGGCCAAAAACATTCAGTACTTC.

V and J are TRBV2 and TRBJ1-5, with TRBD1 as a possible D gene (6 bases). The CDR3 consists of 15 residues. Trimming pared 3 bases from V and 1 base from J, leaving 10 bases between. Germline CDR1 SNHLY, CDR2 FYNNEI. The CDR3 DNA is TGTGCCAGCAGTGATTCGGACAGAAGCAATCAGCCCCAGCATTTT. Translating it yields CASSDSDRSNQPQHF.

In this sample, this clonotype turned up many times. The chain combines TRBV12-3 or TRBV12-4 with TRBJ1-5; D is undetermined. The V gene lost 8 bases and the J gene lost 7 bases, with 15 bases spanning the gap. CDR3 size: 13 residues. The CDR3 coding sequence is TGTGCCAGCGGACGGGGAACAGAACAGCCCCAGCATTTT. Its translation: CASGRGTEQPQHF.

This sequence joins TRBV2 and TRBJ1-5; 10 bases align to TRBD1. The length of the CDR3 is 15 residues. V was clipped by 7 bases and J by 4 bases; unmatched bases: 7. Germline loops: CDR1 SNHLY, CDR2 FYNNEI. In DNA form, the CDR3 reads TGTGCCAGCAATCCGGGACAGGGGAAGAATCAGCCCCAGCATTTT. This codes for CASNPGQGKNQPQHF.

As concerns this clonotype: This could be a read error, since a much larger clone is one nucleotide away. The CDR3 does not close with the conserved phenylalanine or tryptophan, likely indicating a read error. The chain carries TRBV4-1 and TRBJ2-1, with 10 bases lining up with TRBD2. The V gene's germline CDR1 is MGHRA and CDR2 YSYEKL. The CDR3 covers 16 residues. V lost 0 bases, J lost 4 bases, and 3 bases stayed unmatched. In nucleotides, the CDR3 is TGCGCCAGCAGCCAAGAGGCTAGCGGGGGTTACAATGAGCAGTTCCTC. The encoded protein is CASSQEASGGYNEQFL.

V usage is TRBV9 and J usage is TRBJ2-7; 15 bases match TRBD2. Germline lookup yields CDR1 SGDLS and CDR2 YYNGEE. This CDR3 spans 18 amino acids. V lost 3 bases to trimming and J lost 2 bases; unmatched junction nucleotides: 9. CDR3 in DNA: TGTGCCAGCAGCGGCCGGACTAGCGGGAGGGCCGGCCCCTACGAGCAGTACTTC. The encoded protein is CASSGRTSGRAGPYEQYF.

This clonotype has just a few counts. V and J are TRBV24-1 and TRBJ2-3, with 7 bases identical to TRBD2. Germline V lookup: CDR1 KGHDR, CDR2 SFDVKD. The CDR3 loop spans 17 amino acids. Trimming removed 1 base from V and 0 bases from J; junction bases left unmatched: 6. The CDR3 DNA is TGTGCCACCAGTGATTTTAAGCGGGGTGGGAGCACAGATACGCAGTATTTT. Its translation: CATSDFKRGGSTDTQYF.

The gene calls are TRBV13 and TRBJ2-1; 11 nucleotides align to TRBD2. This CDR3 has 20 amino acids. With 3 bases clipped from V and 4 bases from J, the junction kept 17 bases outside the gene matches. Germline V lookup: CDR1 PRHDT, CDR2 FYEKMQ (reference sequence). The CDR3 region is CASSFPGQSKLAGGYNEQFF. CDR3 DNA: TGTGCCAGCAGCTTCCCGGGACAGAGCAAGTTAGCGGGAGGGTACAATGAGCAGTTCTTC.

This clonotype was observed many times. This sequence joins TRBV6-1 and TRBJ1-1; D uncertain. There are 14 residues in the CDR3. Germline-derived CDR1 and CDR2 are MNHNS and SASEGT. The ends were cut back, 6 bases at V and 0 bases at J, with 11 bases in the middle. CDR3 sequence (DNA): TGTGCCAGCAGCCTGTACGAGGTGAACACTGAAGCTTTCTTT. This sequence encodes CASSLYEVNTEAFF.

This chain connects TRBV28 to TRBJ1-6, with TRBD1 identical over 7 bases. The V segment lost 2 bases and the J segment 8 bases; nucleotides outside the gene matches: 9. The CDR3 has 16 residues. Germline loops: CDR1 MDHEN, CDR2 SYDVKM. CDR3 nucleotides: TGTGCCAGCAGTTTACAGGGGACAGCCAGGGATTCACCCCTCCACTTT. It encodes CASSLQGTARDSPLHF. Complete variable domain (other parts from reference TRBV28 and TRBJ1-6): DVKVTQSSRYLVKRTGEKVFLECVQDMDHENMFWYRQDPGLGLRLIYFSYDVKMKEKGDIPEGYSVSREKKERFSLILESASTNQTSMYLCASSLQGTARDSPLHFGNGTRLTVT.

The chain employs TRBV14 and TRBJ1-5; D call uncertain. This CDR3 contains 13 residues. CDR1 SGHDN and CDR2 FVKESK come from the germline V gene. V was pared by 1 base and J by 6 bases, with 7 bases between. The CDR3: CASSQGGSQPQHF. The CDR3 coding sequence is TGTGCCAGCAGCCAAGGAGGGAGTCAGCCCCAGCATTTT. Full variable domain (outside the CDR3, taken from reference TRBV14 and TRBJ1-5): EAGVTQFPSHSVIEKGQTVTLRCDPISGHDNLYWYRRVMGKEIKFLLHFVKESKQDESGMPNNRFLAERTGGTYSTLKVQPAELEDSGVYFCASSQGGSQPQHFGDGTRLSIL.